The subject of this entry is one T cell receptor (beta chain). Its specificity is not known. The PCR was carried out with 60 Vbeta primers and 13 Jbeta primers. The method was immunoSEQ multiplex PCR; TCRdb's version includes in-frame clones alone and lacks a portion of them. Seen in this sample are around 140,000 clones; the ten most common clones hold over 1.5%. These data are taken from a study of cytomegalovirus exposure and HLA in healthy donors. Overall study results and limits: Immune exposure information comprised only CMV serostatus.

Specimen: PBMCs. The receptor's source is a young man in good health and CMV-seronegative.

CDR3 amino acids: CASSLDTASYNEQFF. CDR3 nucleotides: TGCGCCAGCAGCTTGGACACCGCATCCTACAATGAGCAGTTCTTC. The chain has TRBV5-1 and TRBJ2-1; D gene uncertain. Between the trimmed V and J ends, which lost 0 bases and 1 base, there was a span of 8 bases. The CDR3 totals 15 residues. Germline V gives CDR1 SGHRS, CDR2 YFSETQ.